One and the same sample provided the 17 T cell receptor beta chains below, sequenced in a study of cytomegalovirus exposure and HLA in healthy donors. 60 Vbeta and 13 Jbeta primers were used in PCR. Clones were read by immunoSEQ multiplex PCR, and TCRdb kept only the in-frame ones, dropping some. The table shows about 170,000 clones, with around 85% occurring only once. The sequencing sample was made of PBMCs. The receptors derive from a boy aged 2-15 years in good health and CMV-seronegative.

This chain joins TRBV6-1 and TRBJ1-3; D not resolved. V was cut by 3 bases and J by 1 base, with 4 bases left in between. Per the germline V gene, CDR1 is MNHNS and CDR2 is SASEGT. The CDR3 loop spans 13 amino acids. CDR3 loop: CASSELSGNTIYF. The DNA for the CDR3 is TGTGCCAGCAGTGAGTTATCTGGAAACACCATATATTTT.

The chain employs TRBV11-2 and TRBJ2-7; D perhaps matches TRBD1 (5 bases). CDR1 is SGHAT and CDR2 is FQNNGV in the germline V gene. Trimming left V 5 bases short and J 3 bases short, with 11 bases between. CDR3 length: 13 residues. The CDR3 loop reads CASSPGWGYEQYF. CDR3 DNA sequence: TGTGCCAGCAGCCCAGGGTGGGGCTACGAGCAGTACTTC.

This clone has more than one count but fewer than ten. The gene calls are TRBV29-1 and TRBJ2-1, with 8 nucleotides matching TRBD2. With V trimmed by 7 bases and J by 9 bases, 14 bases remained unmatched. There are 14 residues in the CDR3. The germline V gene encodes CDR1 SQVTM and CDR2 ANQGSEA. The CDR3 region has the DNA TGCAGCGGGGCGGGGGGAGCCTTTCCTACTGAGCAGTTCTTC. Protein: CSGAGGAFPTEQFF.

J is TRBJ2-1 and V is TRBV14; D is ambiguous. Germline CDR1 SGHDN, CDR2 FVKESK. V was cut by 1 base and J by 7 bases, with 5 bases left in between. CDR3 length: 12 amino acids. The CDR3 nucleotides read TGTGCCAGCAGCCAAGTTATGAATGAGCAGTTCTTC. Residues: CASSQVMNEQFF.

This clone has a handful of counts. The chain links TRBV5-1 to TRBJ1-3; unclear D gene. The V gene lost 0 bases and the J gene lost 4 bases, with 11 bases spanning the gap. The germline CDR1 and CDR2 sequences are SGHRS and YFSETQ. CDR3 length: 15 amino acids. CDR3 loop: CASSLVSGSGNTIYF. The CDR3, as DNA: TGCGCCAGCAGCTTGGTCTCGGGGTCGGGAAACACCATATATTTT.

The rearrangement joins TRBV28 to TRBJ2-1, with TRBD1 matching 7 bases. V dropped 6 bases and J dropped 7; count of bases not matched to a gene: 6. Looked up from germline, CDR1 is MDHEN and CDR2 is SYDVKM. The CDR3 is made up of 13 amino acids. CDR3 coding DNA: TGTGCCAGCAGCCGACAGGGCCAAAATGAGCAGTTCTTC. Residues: CASSRQGQNEQFF.

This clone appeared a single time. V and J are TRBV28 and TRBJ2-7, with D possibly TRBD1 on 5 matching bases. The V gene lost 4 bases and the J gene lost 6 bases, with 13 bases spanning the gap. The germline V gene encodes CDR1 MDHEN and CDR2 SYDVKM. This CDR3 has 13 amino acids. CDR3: CASSYRTLPEQYV. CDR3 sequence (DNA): TGTGCCAGCAGTTACAGGACCCTCCCCGAGCAGTACGTC.

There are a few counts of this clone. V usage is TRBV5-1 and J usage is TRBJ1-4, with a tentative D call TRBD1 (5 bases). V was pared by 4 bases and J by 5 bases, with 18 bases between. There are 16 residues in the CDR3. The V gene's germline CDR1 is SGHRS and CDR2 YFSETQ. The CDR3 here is CASSPPEGSLNEKLFF. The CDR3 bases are TGCGCCAGCAGCCCCCCGGAGGGGAGCCTCAATGAAAAACTGTTTTTT.

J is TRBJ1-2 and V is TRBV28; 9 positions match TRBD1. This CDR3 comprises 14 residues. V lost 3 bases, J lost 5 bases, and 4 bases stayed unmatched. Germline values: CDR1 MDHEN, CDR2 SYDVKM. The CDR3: CASSLGQGTYGYTF. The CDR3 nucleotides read TGTGCCAGCAGTTTGGGACAGGGTACATATGGCTACACCTTC.

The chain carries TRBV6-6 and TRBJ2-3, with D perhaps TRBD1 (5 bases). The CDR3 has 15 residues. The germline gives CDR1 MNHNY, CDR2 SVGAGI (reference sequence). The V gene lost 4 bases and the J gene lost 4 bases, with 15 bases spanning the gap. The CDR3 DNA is TGTGCCAGCAGTTGGGGCGCCGAAAGCGCAGATACGCAGTATTTT. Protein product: CASSWGAESADTQYF.

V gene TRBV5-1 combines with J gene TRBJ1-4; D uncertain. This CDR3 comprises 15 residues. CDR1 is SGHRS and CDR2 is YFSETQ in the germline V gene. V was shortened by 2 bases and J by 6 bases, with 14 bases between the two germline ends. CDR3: CASSLARGRDEKLFF. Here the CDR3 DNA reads TGCGCCAGCAGCTTAGCTCGGGGTCGCGATGAAAAACTGTTTTTT.

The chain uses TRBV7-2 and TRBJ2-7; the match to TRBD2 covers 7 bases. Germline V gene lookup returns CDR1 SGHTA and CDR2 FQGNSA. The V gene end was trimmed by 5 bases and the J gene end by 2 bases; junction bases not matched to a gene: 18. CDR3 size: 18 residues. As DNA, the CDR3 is TGTGCCAGCAGCCCCAGCAAAGGGCGCGGGGGTCTCCCCTACGAGCAGTACGTC. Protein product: CASSPSKGRGGLPYEQYV.

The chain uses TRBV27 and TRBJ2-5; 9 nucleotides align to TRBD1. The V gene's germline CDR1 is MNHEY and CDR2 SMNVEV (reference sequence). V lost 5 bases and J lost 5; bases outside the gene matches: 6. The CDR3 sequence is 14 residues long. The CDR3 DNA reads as TGTGCCAGCAGTCAGACAGGGGGGGGCGAGACCCAGTACTTC. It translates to CASSQTGGGETQYF.

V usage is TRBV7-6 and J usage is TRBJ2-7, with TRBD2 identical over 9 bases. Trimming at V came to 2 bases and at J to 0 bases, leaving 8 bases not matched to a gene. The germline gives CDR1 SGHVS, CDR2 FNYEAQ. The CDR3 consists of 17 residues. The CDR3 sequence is CASSLRPSSGSSYEQYF. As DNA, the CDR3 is TGTGCCAGCAGCTTAAGGCCGAGTAGCGGGAGCTCCTACGAGCAGTACTTC.

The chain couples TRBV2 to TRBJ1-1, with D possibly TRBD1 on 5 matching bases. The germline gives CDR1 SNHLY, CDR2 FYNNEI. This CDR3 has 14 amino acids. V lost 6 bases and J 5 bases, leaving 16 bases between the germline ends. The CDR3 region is CASRDTWLRTEAFF. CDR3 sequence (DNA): TGTGCCAGCAGGGACACCTGGTTGAGGACTGAAGCTTTCTTT.

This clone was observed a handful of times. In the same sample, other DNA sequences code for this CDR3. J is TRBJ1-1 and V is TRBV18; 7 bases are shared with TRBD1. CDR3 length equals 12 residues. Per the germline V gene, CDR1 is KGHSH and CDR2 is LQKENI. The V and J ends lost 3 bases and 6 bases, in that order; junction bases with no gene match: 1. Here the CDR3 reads CASSPDRAEAFF. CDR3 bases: TGTGCCAGCTCACCTGACAGGGCTGAAGCTTTCTTT. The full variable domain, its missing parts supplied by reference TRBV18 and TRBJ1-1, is NAGVMQNPRHLVRRRGQEARLRCSPMKGHSHVYWYRQLPEEGLKFMVYLQKENIIDESGMPKERFSAEFPKEGPSILRIQQVVRGDSAAYFCASSPDRAEAFFGQGTRLTVV.

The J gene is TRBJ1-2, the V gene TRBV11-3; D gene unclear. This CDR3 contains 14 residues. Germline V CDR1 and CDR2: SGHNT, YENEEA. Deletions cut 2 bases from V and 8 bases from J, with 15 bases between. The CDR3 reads CASSLREGREGYTF. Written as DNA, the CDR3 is TGTGCCAGCAGCTTAAGGGAGGGAAGGGAAGGCTACACCTTC. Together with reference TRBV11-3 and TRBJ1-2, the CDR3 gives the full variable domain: EAGVVQSPRYKIIEKKQPVAFWCNPISGHNTLYWYLQNLGQGPELLIRYENEEAVDDSQLPKDRFSAERLKGVDSTLKIQPAELGDSAVYLCASSLREGREGYTFGSGTRLTVV.